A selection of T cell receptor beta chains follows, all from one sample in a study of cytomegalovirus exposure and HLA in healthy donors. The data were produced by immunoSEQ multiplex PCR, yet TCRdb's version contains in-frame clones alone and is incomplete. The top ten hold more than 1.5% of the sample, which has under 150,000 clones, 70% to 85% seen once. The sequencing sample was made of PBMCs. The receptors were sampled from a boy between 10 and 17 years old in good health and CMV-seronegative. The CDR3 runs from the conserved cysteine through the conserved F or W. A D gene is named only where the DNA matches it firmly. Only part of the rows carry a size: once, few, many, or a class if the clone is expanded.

cdr3_aa: CASSPFPGYHEQYF
cdr3_nt: TGTGCCAGCAGCCCATTCCCAGGGTACCACGAGCAGTACTTC
v_call: TRBV7-2
cdr3_length: 14
j_call: TRBJ2-7
d_call: NA
clone_size: NA

cdr3_aa: CASRGTVNTEAFF
cdr3_nt: TGTGCCAGTAGAGGGACAGTGAACACTGAAGCTTTCTTT
v_call: TRBV19
cdr3_length: 13
j_call: TRBJ1-1
d_call: TRBD1
clone_size: NA

cdr3_aa: CASRGLAGLYNEQFF
cdr3_nt: TGTGCCAGCAGGGGACTAGCGGGGTTATACAATGAGCAGTTCTTC
v_call: TRBV2
cdr3_length: 15
j_call: TRBJ2-1
d_call: TRBD2
clone_size: NA

cdr3_aa: CASSPRLNTEAFF
cdr3_nt: TGTGCCAGCAGCCCGAGATTAAACACTGAAGCTTTCTTT
v_call: TRBV7-3
cdr3_length: 13
j_call: TRBJ1-1
d_call: NA
clone_size: NA

cdr3_aa: CASSVRDSYEQYF
cdr3_nt: TGTGCCAGCAGCGTCCGAGACTCCTACGAGCAGTACTTC
v_call: TRBV7-3
cdr3_length: 13
j_call: TRBJ2-7
d_call: NA
clone_size: NA

cdr3_aa: CASSETTGLFPGNTIYF
cdr3_nt: TGTGCCAGCAGCGAGACGACGGGACTTTTCCCGGGAAACACCATATATTTT
v_call: TRBV9
cdr3_length: 17
j_call: TRBJ1-3
d_call: NA
clone_size: NA

cdr3_aa: CASKEGNYGYTF
cdr3_nt: TGTGCCAGCAAGGAGGGGAACTATGGCTACACCTTC
v_call: TRBV7-9
cdr3_length: 12
j_call: TRBJ1-2
d_call: NA
clone_size: few

cdr3_aa: CASSPIEGSSYNEQFF
cdr3_nt: TGTGCCAGTAGTCCTATAGAAGGGAGCTCCTACAATGAGCAGTTCTTC
v_call: TRBV19
cdr3_length: 16
j_call: TRBJ2-1
d_call: NA
clone_size: once

cdr3_aa: CASSANLAGLSYNEQFF
cdr3_nt: TGCGCCAGCAGCGCCAATCTAGCGGGACTATCCTACAATGAGCAGTTCTTC
v_call: TRBV4-3
cdr3_length: 17
j_call: TRBJ2-1
d_call: TRBD2
clone_size: NA

cdr3_aa: CASKLAGQETQYF
cdr3_nt: TGTGCCAGTAAACTAGCGGGCCAAGAGACCCAGTACTTC
v_call: TRBV19
cdr3_length: 13
j_call: TRBJ2-5
d_call: TRBD2
clone_size: once

cdr3_aa: CASRPRQGLTYEQYF
cdr3_nt: TGTGCCAGCAGACCTAGACAGGGCCTAACCTACGAGCAGTACTTC
v_call: TRBV27
cdr3_length: 15
j_call: TRBJ2-7
d_call: TRBD1
clone_size: NA

cdr3_aa: CASSRQGAYNSPLHF
cdr3_nt: TGTGCCAGCAGTCGACAGGGCGCCTATAATTCACCCCTCCACTTT
v_call: TRBV6-5
cdr3_length: 15
j_call: TRBJ1-6
d_call: TRBD1
clone_size: few

cdr3_aa: CASSRTGTGVNEQYF
cdr3_nt: TGTGCCAGCTCACGGACCGGGACAGGGGTAAACGAGCAGTACTTC
v_call: TRBV18
cdr3_length: 15
j_call: TRBJ2-7
d_call: TRBD1
clone_size: NA

cdr3_aa: CASSGQISNQPQHF
cdr3_nt: TGTGCCAGCAGTGGTCAGATTAGCAATCAGCCCCAGCATTTT
v_call: TRBV6-1
cdr3_length: 14
j_call: TRBJ1-5
d_call: NA
clone_size: few

cdr3_aa: CASSFDSSNYGYTF
cdr3_nt: TGTGCCAGCAGTTTCGACAGCTCTAACTATGGCTACACCTTC
v_call: TRBV7-2
cdr3_length: 14
j_call: TRBJ1-2
d_call: NA
clone_size: NA

cdr3_aa: CASSLGAQETQYF
cdr3_nt: TGTGCCAGCAGCTTGGGGGCCCAAGAGACCCAGTACTTC
v_call: TRBV13
cdr3_length: 13
j_call: TRBJ2-5
d_call: NA
clone_size: NA

cdr3_aa: CASSPGRGYTF
cdr3_nt: TGTGCCAGCAGTCCAGGGCGCGGCTACACCTTC
v_call: TRBV2
cdr3_length: 11
j_call: TRBJ1-2
d_call: NA
clone_size: NA

cdr3_aa: CASSLAGRANTEAFF
cdr3_nt: TGCGCCAGCAGCTTGGCAGGCAGGGCGAACACTGAAGCTTTCTTT
v_call: TRBV5-1
cdr3_length: 15
j_call: TRBJ1-1
d_call: NA
clone_size: NA

cdr3_aa: CASSMQGLHEQYF
cdr3_nt: TGTGCCAGTAGTATGCAGGGGCTCCACGAGCAGTACTTC
v_call: TRBV19
cdr3_length: 13
j_call: TRBJ2-7
d_call: NA
clone_size: NA

cdr3_aa: CASSSRQGVTDTQYF
cdr3_nt: TGTGCCAGCAGTTCACGCCAGGGGGTTACAGATACGCAGTATTTT
v_call: TRBV6-5
cdr3_length: 15
j_call: TRBJ2-3
d_call: TRBD1
clone_size: NA

cdr3_aa: CASAGLGSGRTDTQYF
cdr3_nt: TGTGCCAGCGCCGGCCTGGGTAGCGGGAGAACAGATACGCAGTATTTT
v_call: TRBV11-2
cdr3_length: 16
j_call: TRBJ2-3
d_call: TRBD2
clone_size: NA

cdr3_aa: CAWSATGAPSGGYTF
cdr3_nt: TGTGCCTGGAGTGCAACAGGGGCCCCCTCCGGTGGCTACACCTTC
v_call: TRBV30
cdr3_length: 15
j_call: TRBJ1-2
d_call: TRBD1
clone_size: once

cdr3_aa: CASSLNRMNQPQHF
cdr3_nt: TGTGCCAGCAGCTTAAACAGAATGAATCAGCCCCAGCATTTT
v_call: TRBV27
cdr3_length: 14
j_call: TRBJ1-5
d_call: NA
clone_size: NA

cdr3_aa: CASSSAGEGYNEQFF
cdr3_nt: TGTGCCAGCAGCTCGGCGGGAGAAGGCTACAATGAGCAGTTCTTC
v_call: TRBV7-3
cdr3_length: 15
j_call: TRBJ2-1
d_call: TRBD2
clone_size: NA

cdr3_aa: CASSYNGAGELFF
cdr3_nt: TGTGCCAGCAGTTACAACGGGGCCGGGGAGCTGTTTTTT
v_call: TRBV6-5
cdr3_length: 13
j_call: TRBJ2-2
d_call: NA
clone_size: once

cdr3_aa: CASSPRTSGRGNEQFF
cdr3_nt: TGCGCCAGCAGCCCAAGGACTAGCGGGAGGGGGAATGAGCAGTTCTTC
v_call: TRBV5-1
cdr3_length: 16
j_call: TRBJ2-1
d_call: TRBD2
clone_size: NA

cdr3_aa: CAWRAGTGLIYSYEQYF
cdr3_nt: TGTGCCTGGCGAGCCGGGACAGGCCTAATCTACTCCTACGAGCAGTACTTC
v_call: TRBV30
cdr3_length: 17
j_call: TRBJ2-7
d_call: TRBD1
clone_size: NA

cdr3_aa: CASSLGAGGQPQHF
cdr3_nt: TGTGCCAGCAGCTTGGGGGCAGGCGGGCAGCCCCAGCATTTT
v_call: TRBV5-4
cdr3_length: 14
j_call: TRBJ1-5
d_call: NA
clone_size: few

cdr3_aa: CASSLGSTSGRASNEQFF
cdr3_nt: TGTGCCAGCAGCCTCGGAAGTACTAGCGGGAGGGCTAGTAATGAGCAGTTCTTC
v_call: TRBV5-4
cdr3_length: 18
j_call: TRBJ2-1
d_call: TRBD2
clone_size: NA

cdr3_aa: CASSPKRASGGYNEQFF
cdr3_nt: TGTGCCAGCAGTCCAAAGCGTGCTAGCGGGGGGTACAATGAGCAGTTCTTC
v_call: TRBV7-9
cdr3_length: 17
j_call: TRBJ2-1
d_call: TRBD2
clone_size: NA

cdr3_aa: CASHLGTDTQYF
cdr3_nt: TGTGCCAGCCACCTAGGCACAGATACGCAGTATTTT
v_call: TRBV2
cdr3_length: 12
j_call: TRBJ2-3
d_call: NA
clone_size: NA

cdr3_aa: CASSVDGTVSGNTIYF
cdr3_nt: TGTGCCAGCAGTGTGGACGGGACAGTCTCTGGAAACACCATATATTTT
v_call: TRBV6-1
cdr3_length: 16
j_call: TRBJ1-3
d_call: TRBD1
clone_size: NA

cdr3_aa: CAISESGARYRGYTF
cdr3_nt: TGTGCCATCAGTGAGTCAGGGGCGCGGTATCGCGGCTACACCTTC
v_call: TRBV10-3
cdr3_length: 15
j_call: TRBJ1-2
d_call: NA
clone_size: NA

cdr3_aa: CASSLAGGGLLREQFF
cdr3_nt: TGTGCCAGCAGCTTAGCCGGGGGGGGCCTCTTGCGTGAGCAGTTCTTC
v_call: TRBV5-4
cdr3_length: 16
j_call: TRBJ2-1
d_call: TRBD2
clone_size: NA

cdr3_aa: CASSSLTPYRAGYDYGYTF
cdr3_nt: TGCGCCAGCAGCTCCCTGACCCCTTACAGGGCCGGCTATGACTATGGCTACACCTTC
v_call: TRBV5-1
cdr3_length: 19
j_call: TRBJ1-2
d_call: NA
clone_size: NA

cdr3_aa: CAGGLGVNEQFF
cdr3_nt: TGTGCCGGGGGACTAGGCGTCAATGAGCAGTTCTTC
v_call: TRBV2
cdr3_length: 12
j_call: TRBJ2-1
d_call: TRBD2
clone_size: NA

cdr3_aa: CASSIGDSYEQYF
cdr3_nt: TGTGCCAGTAGTATTGGGGACAGCTACGAGCAGTACTTC
v_call: TRBV19
cdr3_length: 13
j_call: TRBJ2-7
d_call: TRBD1
clone_size: NA

cdr3_aa: CASGLSTVNYGYTF
cdr3_nt: TGTGCCAGTGGCCTTAGTACAGTCAACTATGGCTACACCTTC
v_call: TRBV19
cdr3_length: 14
j_call: TRBJ1-2
d_call: NA
clone_size: NA

cdr3_aa: CASRSRSGEQYF
cdr3_nt: TGTGCCAGCAGAAGTCGGTCCGGCGAGCAGTACTTC
v_call: TRBV4-2
cdr3_length: 12
j_call: TRBJ2-7
d_call: NA
clone_size: NA

cdr3_aa: CASSLTTTGGAVNTIYF
cdr3_nt: TGCGCCAGCAGCTTAACAACCACAGGGGGCGCGGTAAACACCATATATTTT
v_call: TRBV4-3
cdr3_length: 17
j_call: TRBJ1-3
d_call: TRBD1
clone_size: once

cdr3_aa: CASSLGQGDTDTQYF
cdr3_nt: TGTGCCAGCAGCTTAGGTCAGGGGGACACAGATACGCAGTATTTT
v_call: TRBV11-2
cdr3_length: 15
j_call: TRBJ2-3
d_call: TRBD1
clone_size: once

cdr3_aa: CARSLGGGAFF
cdr3_nt: TGTGCCAGAAGCTTGGGGGGGGGAGCTTTCTTT
v_call: TRBV5-3
cdr3_length: 11
j_call: TRBJ1-1
d_call: NA
clone_size: NA

cdr3_aa: CASSPQGDEQYF
cdr3_nt: TGTGCCAGCAGCCCTCAGGGGGACGAGCAGTACTTC
v_call: TRBV4-2
cdr3_length: 12
j_call: TRBJ2-7
d_call: TRBD1
clone_size: few

cdr3_aa: CASRYIYNQPQHF
cdr3_nt: TGTGCCAGCAGGTACATTTACAATCAGCCCCAGCATTTT
v_call: TRBV6-1
cdr3_length: 13
j_call: TRBJ1-5
d_call: NA
clone_size: NA

cdr3_aa: CASSLASGGVIHNEQFF
cdr3_nt: TGTGCCAGCAGTTTAGCTAGCGGGGGGGTAATTCACAATGAGCAGTTCTTC
v_call: TRBV27
cdr3_length: 17
j_call: TRBJ2-1
d_call: TRBD2
clone_size: NA

cdr3_aa: CASSLGPFNYGYTF
cdr3_nt: TGTGCCAGCAGCTTGGGGCCTTTTAACTATGGCTACACCTTC
v_call: TRBV13
cdr3_length: 14
j_call: TRBJ1-2
d_call: NA
clone_size: NA

cdr3_aa: CASTFGTSGRSDEQFF
cdr3_nt: TGCGCCAGCACCTTTGGGACTAGCGGGAGATCCGATGAGCAGTTCTTC
v_call: TRBV5-1
cdr3_length: 16
j_call: TRBJ2-1
d_call: TRBD2
clone_size: NA

cdr3_aa: CASSLTGVSGNTIYF
cdr3_nt: TGTGCCAGCAGTCTTACAGGGGTCTCTGGAAACACCATATATTTT
v_call: TRBV7-9
cdr3_length: 15
j_call: TRBJ1-3
d_call: TRBD1
clone_size: NA

cdr3_aa: CASSYGTSRAGEKLFF
cdr3_nt: TGTGCCAGCAGCTACGGGACCTCGCGGGCGGGAGAAAAACTGTTTTTT
v_call: TRBV5-6
cdr3_length: 16
j_call: TRBJ1-4
d_call: NA
clone_size: few

cdr3_aa: CASSAGTSGGARETQYF
cdr3_nt: TGTGCCAGCAGCGCCGGGACTAGCGGGGGGGCACGGGAGACCCAGTACTTC
v_call: TRBV2
cdr3_length: 17
j_call: TRBJ2-5
d_call: TRBD2
clone_size: NA

cdr3_aa: CASSLVGQGTEAFF
cdr3_nt: TGTGCCAGCAGCTTGGTCGGCCAGGGGACTGAAGCTTTCTTT
v_call: TRBV5-6
cdr3_length: 14
j_call: TRBJ1-1
d_call: NA
clone_size: NA

cdr3_aa: CASSSGLPQETQYF
cdr3_nt: TGTGCCAGCAGCTCAGGGCTCCCCCAAGAGACCCAGTACTTC
v_call: TRBV7-2
cdr3_length: 14
j_call: TRBJ2-5
d_call: NA
clone_size: NA

cdr3_aa: CASSLAGGSTDTQYF
cdr3_nt: TGTGCCAGCAGCTTAGCGGGGGGGAGCACAGATACGCAGTATTTT
v_call: TRBV7-7
cdr3_length: 15
j_call: TRBJ2-3
d_call: TRBD2
clone_size: NA

cdr3_aa: CASSMRGLQETQYF
cdr3_nt: TGTGCCAGTAGTATGCGGGGGCTCCAGGAGACCCAGTACTTC
v_call: TRBV19
cdr3_length: 14
j_call: TRBJ2-5
d_call: NA
clone_size: NA

cdr3_aa: CASSSGPGEKLFF
cdr3_nt: TGTGCCAGCAGCTCAGGCCCGGGAGAAAAACTGTTTTTT
v_call: TRBV11-3
cdr3_length: 13
j_call: TRBJ1-4
d_call: NA
clone_size: NA